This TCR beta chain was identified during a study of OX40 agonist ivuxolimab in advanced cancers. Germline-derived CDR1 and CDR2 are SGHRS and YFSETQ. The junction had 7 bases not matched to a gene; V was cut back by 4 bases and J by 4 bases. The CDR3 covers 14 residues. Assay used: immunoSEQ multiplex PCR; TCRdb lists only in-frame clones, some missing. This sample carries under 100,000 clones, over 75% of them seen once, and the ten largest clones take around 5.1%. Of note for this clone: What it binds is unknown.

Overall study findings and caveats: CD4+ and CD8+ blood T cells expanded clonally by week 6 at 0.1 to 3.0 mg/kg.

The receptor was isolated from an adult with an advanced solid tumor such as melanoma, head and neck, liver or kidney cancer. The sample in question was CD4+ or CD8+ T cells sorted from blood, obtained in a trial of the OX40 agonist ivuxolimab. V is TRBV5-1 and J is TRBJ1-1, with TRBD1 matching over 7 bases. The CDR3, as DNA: TGCGCCAGCAGCCCGGCGACAGGGAGCACTGAAGCTTTCTTT. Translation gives CASSPATGSTEAFF.